One sample yielded the 24 T cell receptor beta chains listed below, sequenced in a study of blood T cell repertoires in COVID-19. The assay was immunoSEQ multiplex PCR, and TCRdb's table has in-frame clones only and misses some. The top ten clones hold approximately 10% of a sample with 160,000 or so clones, 84% of them seen once. Sequencing was carried out using peripheral blood. All receptors come from a woman aged 45-65 years with acute or convalescent COVID-19.

The chain joins TRBV11-2 to TRBJ1-4; 7 positions match TRBD1. CDR3 size: 16 residues. The V gene's germline CDR1 is SGHAT and CDR2 FQNNGV. V lost 5 bases to trimming and J lost 0 bases; unmatched junction nucleotides: 6. The CDR3 region is CASSPGQIPTNEKLFF. The DNA of the CDR3 is TGTGCCAGCAGCCCGGGACAGATTCCAACTAATGAAAAACTGTTTTTT. Filled out from reference TRBV11-2 and TRBJ1-4, the complete variable domain reads EAGVAQSPRYKIIEKRQSVAFWCNPISGHATLYWYQQILGQGPKLLIQFQNNGVVDDSQLPKDRFSAERLKGVDSTLKIQPAKLEDSAVYLCASSPGQIPTNEKLFFGSGTQLSVL.

The chain is built from TRBV2 and TRBJ2-1; the match to TRBD2 covers 13 bases. J gave up 6 bases and V 6 bases, and 8 bases lay outside the gene matches. CDR3 length equals 16 residues. Germline CDR1 SNHLY, CDR2 FYNNEI. The CDR3 DNA is TGTGCCAGCAGGGAGGCACTAGCGGGAGGGGGCAATGAGCAGTTCTTC. The encoded protein is CASREALAGGGNEQFF.

The rearrangement links TRBV6-4 to TRBJ2-6, with D unresolved. V dropped 7 bases and J dropped 0 bases, with 7 bases sitting between them. Per the germline V gene, CDR1 is MRHNA and CDR2 is SNTAGT. The CDR3 covers 14 residues. The CDR3 DNA follows: TGTGCCAGCAAGCTAAGCTCTGGGGCCAACGTCCTGACTTTC. It specifies CASKLSSGANVLTF.

This clone was counted between two and nine times. The V gene is TRBV11-2, the J gene TRBJ2-7, with 10 positions matching TRBD1. This CDR3 spans 18 amino acids. With V trimmed by 5 bases and J by 2 bases, 15 bases remained unmatched. The germline V gene encodes CDR1 SGHAT and CDR2 FQNNGV. The CDR3 region has the DNA TGTGCCAGCAGCCCCCTCTCGCGGGGACAGGGGCAACCCTACGAGCAGTACTTC. Translation: CASSPLSRGQGQPYEQYF.

The chain carries TRBV7-8 and TRBJ1-6; weak D call: TRBD1 (5 bases). The germline V gene has CDR1 SGHVS and CDR2 FQNEAQ. V lost 3 bases and J 7 bases, leaving 16 bases between the germline ends. This CDR3 comprises 16 residues. CDR3 region: CASSFGQGIMNSPLHF. The CDR3 bases are TGTGCCAGCAGCTTCGGCCAGGGAATAATGAATTCACCCCTCCACTTT.

The rearrangement joins TRBV7-2 to TRBJ1-2; 7 bases fit TRBD1. CDR1 is SGHTA, CDR2 FQGNSA, per germline. The CDR3 has 14 amino acids. V lost 0 bases, J lost 4 bases, and 2 bases stayed unmatched. This CDR3 is CASSLAGQIYGYTF. CDR3 nucleotide sequence: TGTGCCAGCAGCTTAGCGGGACAGATCTATGGCTACACCTTC.

The genes are TRBV2 and TRBJ2-2; a weak D match, TRBD1 (5 bases). The CDR3 covers 13 residues. Germline V gene data show CDR1 as SNHLY and CDR2 as FYNNEI. Between the trimmed V and J ends, which lost 4 bases and 5 bases, there was a span of 8 bases. The chain's CDR3 is CASSVQETGELFF. In DNA, the CDR3 is TGTGCCAGCAGTGTACAGGAAACCGGGGAGCTGTTTTTT.

The V call is TRBV5-6, the J call TRBJ2-2; the D gene is possibly TRBD2 (6 bases). The CDR3 contains 16 residues. Deletions cut 0 bases from V and 4 bases from J, with 13 bases between. Germline V gene data show CDR1 as SGHDT and CDR2 as YYEEEE. This CDR3 is CASSLDGSGFTGELFF. CDR3 sequence (DNA): TGTGCCAGCAGCTTGGACGGCAGCGGGTTCACCGGGGAGCTGTTTTTT.

This chain connects TRBV27 to TRBJ1-1; TRBD1 might be the D (5 bases). Looked up from germline, CDR1 is MNHEY and CDR2 is SMNVEV (reference sequence). V lost 3 bases and J 7 bases, leaving 9 bases between the germline ends. This CDR3 is built from 12 residues. CDR3 DNA sequence: TGTGCCAGCAGTTTTACGGGGGGTGAAGCTTTCTTT. Protein sequence: CASSFTGGEAFF.

V is TRBV7-9 and J is TRBJ2-5; 9 bases line up with TRBD1. The CDR3 spans 13 residues. V was clipped by 5 bases and J by 4 bases; unmatched bases: 2. Germline lookup yields CDR1 SEHNR and CDR2 FQNEAQ (reference sequence). CDR3 in DNA: TGTGCCAGCAGCCCGGGACAGGGAGAGACCCAGTACTTC. This sequence encodes CASSPGQGETQYF. Variable domain in full (rest from reference TRBV7-9 and TRBJ2-5): DTGVSQNPRHKITKRGQNVTFRCDPISEHNRLYWYRQTLGQGPEFLTYFQNEAQLEKSRLLSDRFSAERPKGSFSTLEIQRTEQGDSAMYLCASSPGQGETQYFGPGTRLLVL.

This chain links TRBV6-2 or TRBV6-3 with TRBJ1-1; D gene ambiguous. The germline V gene encodes CDR1 MNHEY and CDR2 SVGEGT. The V end lost 4 bases, the J end lost 4 bases, and 7 bases lay between the germline ends. The CDR3 is 12 residues long. CDR3 DNA sequence: TGTGCCAGCAGTTCCATCGGCACTGAAGCTTTCTTT. This codes for CASSSIGTEAFF.

Here the CDR3 reads CASSQTGGQKKLFF. CDR3 nucleotide sequence: TGTGCCAGCAGTCAGACAGGGGGCCAGAAAAAACTGTTTTTT. The chain employs TRBV6-5 and TRBJ1-4, with 10 positions matching TRBD1. Germline CDR1 is MNHEY and CDR2 is SVGAGI. Trimming removed 5 bases from V and 9 bases from J; junction bases left unmatched: 6. This CDR3 is built from 14 residues.

The chain employs TRBV6-1 and TRBJ1-5; 10 bases map to TRBD1. Unmatched junction bases numbered 6, after V lost 4 bases and J lost 0 bases. This CDR3 is 17 amino acids long. CDR1 MNHNS and CDR2 SASEGT come from the germline V gene. The CDR3 DNA reads as TGTGCCAGCAGTGGGGGGACAGGGGATTATAGCAATCAGCCCCAGCATTTT. Protein sequence: CASSGGTGDYSNQPQHF.

The chain joins TRBV15 to TRBJ2-4; 9 bases match TRBD1. Germline assignment: CDR1 LNHNV and CDR2 YYDKDF (reference sequence). V trimming: 4 bases; J trimming: 1 base; junction bases outside the gene matches: 5. There are 16 residues in the CDR3. The CDR3 protein is CATSTGTGWAKNIQYF. The CDR3 DNA is TGTGCCACCAGCACCGGGACAGGGTGGGCCAAAAACATTCAGTACTTC.

This clone was seen more than once but under ten times. The chain links TRBV18 to TRBJ1-2, with 7 bases that match TRBD1. Germline V gene sequence: CDR1 KGHSH, CDR2 LQKENI. The CDR3 extends over 14 amino acids. With 0 bases clipped from V and 6 bases from J, the junction kept 4 bases outside the gene matches. CDR3 sequence reads: CASSPPVTGDGYTF. CDR3 in DNA: TGTGCCAGCTCACCACCGGTTACAGGGGATGGCTACACCTTC.

The chain joins TRBV3-1 (or the pseudogene TRBV3-2) to TRBJ2-7; 8 bases agree with TRBD2. This CDR3 is built from 19 residues. CDR1 is LGHDT, CDR2 YNNKEL, per germline (reference sequence). V was pared by 0 bases and J by 7 bases, with 20 bases of the junction left unmatched. The CDR3 DNA follows: TGTGCCAGCAGCCAAGAGTCTAGCGGGTTACTCTGGACCCGGCGGGAGCAGTACTTC. Encoded protein: CASSQESSGLLWTRREQYF.

This clone turned up a few times. The chain is built from TRBV10-3 and TRBJ2-1, with TRBD1 matching 10 bases. The V gene's germline CDR1 is ENHRY and CDR2 SYGVKD. This CDR3 is built from 18 residues. Trimming took 4 bases from V and 7 from J; bases not matched to a gene: 16. The CDR3 is CAISGTPPGQGNRNEQFF. The CDR3 DNA reads TGTGCCATCAGTGGGACACCACCGGGACAGGGGAATAGGAATGAGCAGTTCTTC.

The J gene is TRBJ2-2, the V gene TRBV18; the match to TRBD1 covers 11 bases. V trimming: 8 bases; J trimming: 5 bases; junction bases outside the gene matches: 4. Germline loops: CDR1 KGHSH, CDR2 LQKENI. The CDR3 extends over 14 amino acids. Here the CDR3 DNA reads TGTGCCAGCACAGGACAGGGGGCGACCGGGGAGCTGTTTTTT. Protein sequence: CASTGQGATGELFF.

This clone was observed once. J is TRBJ2-3 and V is TRBV7-2; 8 bases match TRBD2. The germline CDR1 and CDR2 sequences are SGHTA and FQGNSA. V lost 3 bases and J lost 5; bases outside the gene matches: 1. This CDR3 contains 13 residues. This chain's CDR3 is CASSFAGGDTQYF. The CDR3 bases are TGTGCCAGCAGCTTTGCGGGGGGAGATACGCAGTATTTT.

The chain combines TRBV7-3 with TRBJ2-7; TRBD1 is a possible D gene (5 bases). Germline CDR1 and CDR2: SGHTA and FQGTGA. The CDR3 runs 13 residues. Between the trimmed V and J ends, which lost 0 bases and 6 bases, there was a span of 9 bases. The CDR3 bases are TGTGCCAGCAGCTTAACTTTGGGGCCCGAGCAGTACTTC. Translating it yields CASSLTLGPEQYF.

This clone was observed a handful of times. The chain links TRBV5-1 to TRBJ1-3; D is possibly TRBD1 (6 bases). This CDR3 spans 16 amino acids. V lost 1 base to trimming and J lost 0 bases, with 11 bases between them. The germline V gene has CDR1 SGHRS and CDR2 YFSETQ. The CDR3 loop reads CASSLQGLSSGNTIYF. CDR3 in DNA: TGCGCCAGCAGCTTGCAGGGGCTGAGCTCTGGAAACACCATATATTTT.

V gene TRBV7-7 combines with J gene TRBJ2-7; unclear D gene. Looked up from germline, CDR1 is SSHAT and CDR2 is FNYEAQ (reference sequence). The CDR3 has 12 residues. Between the trimmed V and J ends, which lost 5 bases and 4 bases, there was a span of 9 bases. CDR3 nucleotides: TGTGCCAGCAGCCCTAGTCAGTACGAGCAGTACTTC. It is translated as CASSPSQYEQYF. Using reference TRBV7-7 and TRBJ2-7 for the parts outside the CDR3, the full variable domain is GAGVSQSPRYKVTKRGQDVTLRCDPISSHATLYWYQQALGQGPEFLTYFNYEAQPDKSGLPSDRFSAERPEGSISTLTIQRTEQRDSAMYRCASSPSQYEQYFGPGTRLTVT.

A single count supports this clone. J is TRBJ2-1 and V is TRBV14, with 15 bases identical to TRBD2. V shed 4 bases, J shed 6 bases, and the junction held 7 bases outside the gene matches. Germline V gene data show CDR1 as SGHDN and CDR2 as FVKESK. The CDR3 consists of 17 residues. The DNA of the CDR3 is TGTGCCAGCAGCCGAGGGACTAGCGGGAGGCGGTTCAATGAGCAGTTCTTC. Protein product: CASSRGTSGRRFNEQFF.

This clone was seen a handful of times. The chain carries TRBV5-6 and TRBJ1-2; 7 nucleotides align to TRBD1. Germline V gives CDR1 SGHDT, CDR2 YYEEEE. The length of the CDR3 is 14 residues. After removal of 4 bases from V and 8 bases from J, the junction contained 11 bases not matched to a gene. The CDR3 is CASSTTPQGSGYTF. The CDR3, as DNA: TGTGCCAGCAGCACCACACCACAGGGGAGCGGCTACACCTTC. Combining the CDR3 with reference TRBV5-6 and TRBJ1-2 gives the whole variable domain DAGVTQSPTHLIKTRGQQVTLRCSPKSGHDTVSWYQQALGQGPQFIFQYYEEEERQRGNFPDRFSGHQFPNYSSELNVNALLLGDSALYLCASSTTPQGSGYTFGSGTRLTVV.